The 15 T cell receptor beta chains in this list originate from one sample, sequenced in a study of T-cell memory formation after mild COVID-19. One entry per CDR3 protein, called by TCRdb with MiXCR from the 5' RACE reads. Of approximately 300,000 distinct CDR3 sequences in the sample, roughly 15% were seen once. Sequenced input: PBMCs or a T cell subset sorted from them (not recorded which). All receptors derive from a man between 18 and 29 years old who had mild COVID-19 (a few samples of this study predate the infection). Cell type and time point are not known.

The rearrangement joins TRBV5-1 to TRBJ2-3, with 10 bases that match TRBD2. V shed 2 bases and J 4 bases; nucleotides not matched to a gene: 10. CDR1 is SGHRS and CDR2 is YFSETQ in the germline V gene. The CDR3 extends over 17 amino acids. CDR3 DNA: TGCGCCAGCAGCTTACAACTAGCGGGGAAGTACGCAGATACGCAGTATTTT. Translation: CASSLQLAGKYADTQYF.

The genes are TRBV4-2 and TRBJ2-7; 11 bases line up with TRBD2. Per the germline V gene, CDR1 is LGHNA and CDR2 is YNFKEQ. The V and J ends lost 2 bases and 4 bases, in that order; junction bases with no gene match: 7. The CDR3 runs 16 residues. CDR3 nucleotides: TGTGCCAGCAGCCAAAAGGGACTAGCGGATGCATACGAGCAGTACTTC. Protein product: CASSQKGLADAYEQYF.

This clonotype has a count of ten or more. The V and J genes are TRBV7-9 and TRBJ2-7, with D perhaps TRBD1 or TRBD2 (6 bases each). V lost 3 bases and J lost 0, with 9 bases in between. This CDR3 is built from 14 residues. Germline-derived CDR1 and CDR2 are SEHNR and FQNEAQ (reference sequence). The CDR3 spells CASSFSGASYEQYF. CDR3 bases: TGTGCCAGCAGCTTTTCGGGGGCCTCCTACGAGCAGTACTTC.

CDR3 in amino acids: CASSRTGDRDYNEQFF. DNA of the CDR3: TGCGCCAGCAGCCGTACCGGGGACAGGGACTACAATGAGCAGTTCTTC. The chain has TRBV5-1 and TRBJ2-1, with 9 bases identical to TRBD1. Trimming at V came to 4 bases and at J to 3 bases, leaving 8 bases not matched to a gene. The germline gives CDR1 SGHRS, CDR2 YFSETQ. CDR3 length equals 16 residues. Full variable domain (remainder filled in from reference TRBV5-1 and TRBJ2-1): KAGVTQTPRYLIKTRGQQVTLSCSPISGHRSVSWYQQTPGQGLQFLFEYFSETQRNKGNFPGRFSGRQFSNSRSEMNVSTLELGDSALYLCASSRTGDRDYNEQFFGPGTRLTVL.

This clonotype was seen a few times. The rearrangement uses TRBV11-2 and TRBJ1-2; a possible D gene is TRBD1 (5 bases). Trimming removed 6 bases from V and 8 bases from J, with 13 bases in between. CDR3 size: 12 residues. CDR1 SGHAT and CDR2 FQNNGV come from the germline V gene. The CDR3 loop is CASRPQGGGYTF. The CDR3 coding sequence is TGTGCCAGCAGACCCCAGGGAGGCGGCTACACCTTC.

This clonotype was observed a handful of times. CDR3 nucleotides: TGCAGTGCCTCAAAGTCGGGATATGGTGGCTACACCTTC. Residues: CSASKSGYGGYTF. The genes are TRBV20-1 and TRBJ1-2; D gene ambiguous. Germline V gene data show CDR1 as DFQATT and CDR2 as SNEGSKA (reference sequence). The CDR3 consists of 13 residues. Trimming removed 6 bases from V and 7 bases from J, with 18 bases in between.

The J gene is TRBJ2-6, the V gene TRBV27; D unresolved. Trimming removed 3 bases from V and 5 bases from J, with 8 bases in between. Germline V gives CDR1 MNHEY, CDR2 SMNVEV (reference sequence). The CDR3 length is 14 residues. In nucleotides, the CDR3 is TGTGCCAGCAGTTTTGTAGGGAGGGCCAACGTCCTGACTTTC. Translating it yields CASSFVGRANVLTF.

This clonotype was counted a few times. J is TRBJ2-7 and V is TRBV29-1; D is perhaps TRBD1 (5 bases). CDR1 and CDR2 (germline): SQVTM, ANQGSEA. Trimming pared 7 bases from V and 3 bases from J, leaving 10 bases between. CDR3 length equals 11 residues. CDR3 in amino acids: CSAADNYEQYF. In DNA form, the CDR3 reads TGCAGCGCCGCGGACAACTACGAGCAGTACTTC.

This rearrangement joins TRBV25-1 to TRBJ2-2; 9 bases line up with TRBD2. The CDR3 runs to 16 residues. In germline, CDR1 is MGHDK, CDR2 SYGVNS. Trimming took 2 bases from V and 6 from J; bases not matched to a gene: 7. CDR3 DNA: TGTGCCAGCAGTGAAACCAGCGGGGGGTTCGCCGGGGAGCTGTTTTTT. This codes for CASSETSGGFAGELFF.

The J gene is TRBJ2-2, the V gene TRBV11-2; D unclear. V was cut by 4 bases and J by 5 bases, with 11 bases left in between. CDR3 length: 14 amino acids. CDR1 and CDR2 from the germline V gene are SGHAT and FQNNGV. The CDR3 here is CASSSQMGTGELFF. The CDR3 DNA reads as TGTGCCAGCAGCTCCCAGATGGGGACCGGGGAGCTGTTTTTT.

This clonotype was detected only a few times. J is TRBJ2-1 and V is TRBV7-9, with 10 bases matching TRBD2. The CDR3 runs to 17 residues. Germline V CDR1 and CDR2: SEHNR, FQNEAQ (reference sequence). Trimming removed 2 bases from V and 5 bases from J; junction bases left unmatched: 9. In nucleotides, the CDR3 is TGTGCCAGCAGCTTATCCCCCAGCGGGGGGGCGGACAATGAGCAGTTCTTC. Residues: CASSLSPSGGADNEQFF. Using reference TRBV7-9 and TRBJ2-1 for the parts outside the CDR3, the full variable domain is DTGVSQNPRHKITKRGQNVTFRCDPISEHNRLYWYRQTLGQGPEFLTYFQNEAQLEKSRLLSDRFSAERPKGSFSTLEIQRTEQGDSAMYLCASSLSPSGGADNEQFFGPGTRLTVL.

The chain uses TRBV12-3 or TRBV12-4 and TRBJ1-2, with 8 bases lining up with TRBD1. The CDR3 runs to 14 residues. Losses at the gene ends were 5 bases for V and 3 bases for J; bases not matched to a gene: 5. CDR3 in DNA: TGTGCCAGCAGTCCGGACAGGGCCCACTATGGCTACACCTTC. Amino acids: CASSPDRAHYGYTF.

The chain couples TRBV11-2 to TRBJ2-5, with 12 bases aligning to TRBD2. The trim removed 0 bases at V and 5 bases at J, leaving 7 bases unmatched. The CDR3 totals 17 residues. Germline-derived CDR1 and CDR2 are SGHAT and FQNNGV. The CDR3 is CASSLERTSGAGETQYF. The DNA of the CDR3 is TGTGCCAGCAGCTTAGAACGGACTAGCGGGGCGGGGGAGACCCAGTACTTC.

This chain links TRBV6-2 or TRBV6-3 with TRBJ2-6; D ambiguous. The CDR3 contains 16 residues. From germline, CDR1 is MNHEY and CDR2 SVGEGT. The ends were cut back, 5 bases at V and 5 bases at J, with 16 bases in the middle. The CDR3 DNA follows: TGTGCCAGCAGTGTCATCCGGAGTACCCGGGCCAACGTCCTGACTTTC. It yields the protein CASSVIRSTRANVLTF.

This clonotype has just a few counts. The chain recombines TRBV7-9 with TRBJ1-1; perhaps TRBD1 as D (6 bases). V was trimmed by 8 bases and J by 4 bases, leaving 17 bases between them. The CDR3 is made up of 14 amino acids. Germline CDR1 reads SEHNR; CDR2 reads FQNEAQ (reference sequence). CDR3 in DNA: TGTGCCAGCGGCCCCCAGGGGCTCCCCACTGAAGCTTTCTTT. Protein sequence: CASGPQGLPTEAFF.